The 12 T cell receptor beta chains in this list originate from one sample, sequenced in a study of cytomegalovirus exposure and HLA in healthy donors. The PCR used 60 Vbeta and 13 Jbeta primers. Data came from immunoSEQ multiplex PCR; TCRdb stores just in-frame clones and leaves some out. The sample contains roughly 120,000 clones, over 60% of which appear only once. The sample taken for sequencing was PBMCs. The receptor source for this set is a man between 18 and 35 years old in good health and CMV-seronegative.

The rearrangement links TRBV5-1 to TRBJ2-7, with 7 bases that match TRBD1. The germline gives CDR1 SGHRS, CDR2 YFSETQ. J lost 2 bases, V lost 0 bases, and 5 bases had no gene match. The CDR3 has 15 amino acids. CDR3 in DNA: TGCGCCAGCAGCTTGGCCCCGACAGGGACCTACGAGCAGTACTTC. Translation gives CASSLAPTGTYEQYF.

The chain employs TRBV14 and TRBJ2-2, with TRBD2 matching 12 bases. The ends lost 3 bases at V and 5 bases at J; junction bases unmatched: 10. CDR1 is SGHDN and CDR2 is FVKESK in the germline V gene. This CDR3 has 18 amino acids. The CDR3 region is CASSHLHGLAGRTGELFF. The CDR3 nucleotides read TGTGCCAGCAGCCACCTCCACGGACTAGCGGGAAGGACCGGGGAGCTGTTTTTT. The complete variable domain, with remaining parts taken from reference TRBV14 and TRBJ2-2, reads EAGVTQFPSHSVIEKGQTVTLRCDPISGHDNLYWYRRVMGKEIKFLLHFVKESKQDESGMPNNRFLAERTGGTYSTLKVQPAELEDSGVYFCASSHLHGLAGRTGELFFGEGSRLTVL.

The chain uses TRBV14 and TRBJ2-4; no clear D. Germline values: CDR1 SGHDN, CDR2 FVKESK. Trimming took off 0 bases at V and 0 bases at J, with 9 bases between the two ends. The CDR3 runs 16 residues. The CDR3 DNA sequence: TGTGCCAGCAGCCAAGATTATGCGTTAGCCAAAAACATTCAGTACTTC. This gives the protein CASSQDYALAKNIQYF.

The rearrangement uses TRBV18 and TRBJ1-1, with D possibly TRBD1 on 6 matching bases. V was shortened by 3 bases and J by 2 bases, with 13 bases between the two germline ends. Germline V lookup: CDR1 KGHSH, CDR2 LQKENI. The CDR3 sequence is 15 residues long. CDR3 loop: CASSPSDSLNTEAFF. The CDR3 DNA is TGTGCCAGCTCACCCTCGGACAGCCTTAACACTGAAGCTTTCTTT. Complete variable domain (other parts from reference TRBV18 and TRBJ1-1): NAGVMQNPRHLVRRRGQEARLRCSPMKGHSHVYWYRQLPEEGLKFMVYLQKENIIDESGMPKERFSAEFPKEGPSILRIQQVVRGDSAAYFCASSPSDSLNTEAFFGQGTRLTVV.

This chain links TRBV20-1 with TRBJ1-4; D gene ambiguous. Germline values: CDR1 DFQATT, CDR2 SNEGSKA (reference sequence). The CDR3 sequence is 11 residues long. The V end was cut by 7 bases, the J end by 8 bases, with 11 bases between. As DNA, the CDR3 is TGCAGTGTAGGAGCGGGGGAAAAACTGTTTTTT. Translation: CSVGAGEKLFF.

The gene calls are TRBV19 and TRBJ1-5; D might be TRBD1 (6 bases). Trimming took off 5 bases at V and 5 bases at J, with 13 bases between the two ends. Germline CDR1 is LNHDA and CDR2 is SQIVND (reference sequence). The CDR3 is 14 residues long. CDR3 DNA: TGTGCCAGTAGTCTCAGGGGTGGGGATCAGCCCCAGCATTTT. Protein product: CASSLRGGDQPQHF.

This chain connects TRBV11-2 to TRBJ2-5; D uncertain. The V end was cut by 5 bases, the J end by 0 bases, with 4 bases between. The CDR3 runs 12 residues. The germline V gene has CDR1 SGHAT and CDR2 FQNNGV. The CDR3 DNA follows: TGTGCCAGCAGCCAGGACCAAGAGACCCAGTACTTC. This translates into CASSQDQETQYF.

The rearrangement joins TRBV27 to TRBJ1-5; D is ambiguous. There are 13 residues in the CDR3. V gave up 2 bases and J gave up 4 bases, with 6 bases separating them. Germline V gene lookup returns CDR1 MNHEY and CDR2 SMNVEV (reference sequence). CDR3 coding DNA: TGTGCCAGCAGTTTAGCAGGAAATCAGCCCCAGCATTTT. Its translation: CASSLAGNQPQHF.

The rearrangement links TRBV7-3 to TRBJ2-7, with 8 bases matching TRBD1. Germline CDR1 reads SGHTA; CDR2 reads FQGTGA. The CDR3 is made up of 15 amino acids. V was pared by 4 bases and J by 4 bases, with 9 bases of the junction left unmatched. The CDR3 loop is CASSYDRGSGYEQYF. For the CDR3, the DNA is TGTGCCAGCAGCTACGACAGGGGATCTGGGTACGAGCAGTACTTC.

The chain carries TRBV9 and TRBJ2-3, with D maybe TRBD2 (6 bases). This CDR3 is built from 14 residues. The germline CDR1 and CDR2 sequences are SGDLS and YYNGEE. V was clipped by 3 bases and J by 0 bases, with 8 bases between them. The CDR3: CASSGDWSTDTQYF. For the CDR3, the DNA is TGTGCCAGCAGCGGGGACTGGAGCACAGATACGCAGTATTTT.

This chain joins TRBV7-9 and TRBJ2-7, with TRBD2 identical over 7 bases. V shed 5 bases, J shed 6 bases, and the junction held 1 base outside the gene matches. The CDR3 length is 11 residues. CDR1 and CDR2 (germline): SEHNR, FQNEAQ (reference sequence). Here the CDR3 reads CASSPGGEQYV. CDR3 in DNA: TGTGCCAGCAGCCCGGGGGGCGAGCAGTACGTC.

This chain uses TRBV19 with TRBJ1-5; 10 positions match TRBD1. This CDR3 spans 16 amino acids. Germline V gives CDR1 LNHDA, CDR2 SQIVND (reference sequence). V dropped 6 bases and J dropped 5; count of bases not matched to a gene: 10. The CDR3 DNA reads as TGTGCCAGTAGGCCGGGAGGGACAGGGGTTGATCAGCCCCAGCATTTT. Protein product: CASRPGGTGVDQPQHF.